Listed here are 15 T cell receptor beta chains from one sample, sequenced in a study of PD-L1 blockade in urothelial cancer. Regarding time point: pretreatment peripheral blood. Produced via immunoSEQ multiplex PCR; TCRdb's table is partial and in-frame only. The sample lists some 46,000 clones; about 84% were seen once. Sequenced material: PBMCs, taken around atezolizumab (anti-PD-L1) treatment. The receptors shown here come from a man aged 60-69 years with urothelial cancer.

The chain has TRBV5-1 and TRBJ2-2, with D possibly matching TRBD1 (6 bases). Germline-derived CDR1 and CDR2 are SGHRS and YFSETQ. Trimming stripped 3 bases from V and 1 base from J, with 10 bases between. CDR3 length: 15 amino acids. CDR3 in DNA: TGCGCCAGCAGCTCCTCGACAGGGAACACCGGGGAGCTGTTTTTT. Translation gives CASSSSTGNTGELFF. The full variable domain, completed using reference TRBV5-1 and TRBJ2-2, is KAGVTQTPRYLIKTRGQQVTLSCSPISGHRSVSWYQQTPGQGLQFLFEYFSETQRNKGNFPGRFSGRQFSNSRSEMNVSTLELGDSALYLCASSSSTGNTGELFFGEGSRLTVL.

The genes are TRBV7-9 and TRBJ1-5; tentatively, D is TRBD1 (5 bases). Trimming cost V 1 base and J 7 bases, with 14 bases left between them. The CDR3 runs to 15 residues. CDR1 and CDR2 from the germline V gene are SEHNR and FQNEAQ (reference sequence). CDR3 bases: TGTGCCAGCAGCTTAGAAGGACGGAGGGGACAGCCCCAGCATTTT. It codes for CASSLEGRRGQPQHF.

The sample holds one count of this clone. The chain links TRBV9 to TRBJ1-4; tentatively, D is TRBD1 (6 bases). CDR1 and CDR2 from the germline V gene are SGDLS and YYNGEE. The CDR3 sequence is 15 residues long. V was pared by 0 bases and J by 7 bases, with 13 bases between. CDR3 sequence reads: CASSVGDIAFEKLFF. As DNA, the CDR3 is TGTGCCAGCAGCGTAGGGGACATCGCTTTTGAAAAACTGTTTTTT.

This clone was recorded a few times. The rearrangement joins TRBV13 to TRBJ1-1, with D hard to call. Germline V lookup: CDR1 PRHDT, CDR2 FYEKMQ (reference sequence). V gave up 6 bases and J gave up 3 bases, with 14 bases separating them. The CDR3 runs 14 residues. This CDR3 is CASRPDSGDTEAFF. Written as DNA, the CDR3 is TGTGCCAGCAGGCCCGACTCCGGGGACACTGAAGCTTTCTTT.

The chain is built from TRBV19 and TRBJ1-5, with TRBD1 matching over 7 bases. This CDR3 has 16 amino acids. The V gene's germline CDR1 is LNHDA and CDR2 SQIVND (reference sequence). V dropped 0 bases and J dropped 2; count of bases not matched to a gene: 4. CDR3 bases: TGTGCCAGTAGTATAGATTTTGGGACAGGCAATCAGCCCCAGCATTTT. This encodes CASSIDFGTGNQPQHF.

This chain links TRBV12-2 with TRBJ2-7; the table gives TRBD2 as D, unverified against the DNA. TRBV12-2 has pseudogene status. This CDR3 is 16 amino acids long. In DNA, the CDR3 is TGTGCAAGTCGCCTTAGCGGGCGGTTAATTCTTTACGAGCAGTACTTC. This translates into CASRLSGRLILYEQYF.

This clone came up once. The V gene is TRBV5-1, the J gene TRBJ2-3; possibly TRBD1 for D (6 bases). CDR3 length: 14 amino acids. Germline V gene sequence: CDR1 SGHRS, CDR2 YFSETQ. V was cut by 4 bases and J by 6 bases, with 15 bases left in between. The chain's CDR3 is CASSKQGDGDTQYF. The CDR3 DNA sequence: TGCGCCAGCAGCAAACAGGGAGACGGGGATACGCAGTATTTT.

This chain connects TRBV27 to TRBJ1-1; TRBD1 matches at 8 bases. Germline V gives CDR1 MNHEY, CDR2 SMNVEV (reference sequence). Germline trimming cut 4 bases from V and 4 bases from J; bases unmatched to any gene: 5. There are 14 residues in the CDR3. Written as DNA, the CDR3 is TGTGCCAGCAGTTACGCAGGGGGCGGCACTGAAGCTTTCTTT. Residues: CASSYAGGGTEAFF.

The chain employs TRBV7-9 and TRBJ2-2, with 9 nucleotides matching TRBD2. The trim removed 5 bases at V and 4 bases at J, leaving 2 bases unmatched. CDR1 and CDR2 (germline): SEHNR, FQNEAQ (reference sequence). The CDR3 is 14 amino acids. The CDR3 loop reads CASSGAGGTGELFF. The CDR3 region has the DNA TGTGCCAGCAGCGGAGCGGGGGGCACCGGGGAGCTGTTTTTT.

V is TRBV27 and J is TRBJ2-7; no clear D. Looked up from germline, CDR1 is MNHEY and CDR2 is SMNVEV (reference sequence). CDR3 size: 14 residues. The V and J ends lost 4 bases and 4 bases respectively, with 14 bases between them. The CDR3: CASSSDSSTYEQYF. Written as DNA, the CDR3 is TGTGCCAGCAGTTCCGACTCTTCCACGTACGAGCAGTACTTC.

The CDR3 spells CASSTTSGRSSYEQYF. The DNA for the CDR3 is TGCGCCAGCAGCACCACTAGCGGGAGGAGCTCCTACGAGCAGTACTTC. The chain employs TRBV5-1 and TRBJ2-7, with 12 bases aligning to TRBD2. This CDR3 is 16 amino acids long. The ends lost 4 bases at V and 0 bases at J; junction bases unmatched: 5. Germline V gene lookup returns CDR1 SGHRS and CDR2 YFSETQ. The full variable domain, with the rest looked up from reference TRBV5-1 and TRBJ2-7, is KAGVTQTPRYLIKTRGQQVTLSCSPISGHRSVSWYQQTPGQGLQFLFEYFSETQRNKGNFPGRFSGRQFSNSRSEMNVSTLELGDSALYLCASSTTSGRSSYEQYFGPGTRLTVT.

V is TRBV5-1 and J is TRBJ2-1, with D possibly being TRBD1 (6 bases). Between the trimmed V and J ends, which lost 0 bases and 10 bases, there was a span of 14 bases. CDR1 and CDR2 (germline): SGHRS, YFSETQ. The CDR3 spans 14 residues. The CDR3 DNA follows: TGCGCCAGCAGCTTGGAGCCCAGGGGCGAAGAGCAGTTCTTC. It codes for CASSLEPRGEEQFF.

This clone was recorded once. V gene TRBV28 combines with J gene TRBJ2-1, with D possibly being TRBD2 (7 bases). Trimming took 5 bases from V and 8 from J, leaving 10 bases between them. The CDR3 has 12 amino acids. The germline V gene encodes CDR1 MDHEN and CDR2 SYDVKM. The CDR3 spells CASSAGAYEQFF. CDR3 bases: TGTGCCAGCAGTGCGGGGGCCTATGAGCAGTTCTTC.

The CDR3 region has the DNA TGTGCCAGCAGCTTGGCCGGGGGAGAAGCTTTCTTT. Amino acid sequence: CASSLAGGEAFF. The rearrangement uses TRBV5-6 and TRBJ1-1, with D perhaps matching TRBD1 (5 bases). Germline CDR1 and CDR2: SGHDT and YYEEEE. This CDR3 spans 12 amino acids. Trimming shortened V by 0 bases and J by 8 bases, and 8 bases separated the two germline ends.

The V gene is TRBV27, the J gene TRBJ1-4; no clear D. The CDR3 contains 15 residues. CDR1 is MNHEY and CDR2 is SMNVEV in the germline V gene (reference sequence). The V and J ends lost 6 bases and 0 bases respectively, with 11 bases between them. In DNA form, the CDR3 reads TGTGCCAGCAGACTGACGGGAGCAACTAATGAAAAACTGTTTTTT. Translating gives CASRLTGATNEKLFF.